The 4 T cell receptor beta chains presented below share a single source sample, sequenced in a study of blood T cell repertoires in COVID-19. Assay: immunoSEQ multiplex PCR; the TCRdb copy retains only in-frame clones and omits some. The table lists 91,000 or so clones, 86% of them singletons, with 10% to 15% in the top ten. The sample taken for sequencing was peripheral blood. Source of these receptors: a woman in her sixties in a cohort sampled during active or convalescent COVID-19.

The chain is built from TRBV2 and TRBJ2-7; the match to TRBD1 covers 9 bases. The CDR3 contains 13 residues. Looked up from germline, CDR1 is SNHLY and CDR2 is FYNNEI. The junction had 7 bases not matched to a gene; V was cut back by 7 bases and J by 6 bases. CDR3 DNA: TGTGCCAGCAAGGACAGGGGTCTTCTCGAGCAGTACTTC. It is translated as CASKDRGLLEQYF.

This chain uses TRBV10-3 with TRBJ1-1; TRBD1 matches 9 bases. Trimming at V came to 10 bases and at J to 3 bases, leaving 9 bases not matched to a gene. Germline V lookup: CDR1 ENHRY, CDR2 SYGVKD. CDR3 length: 14 amino acids. Here the CDR3 DNA reads TGTGCCACCAACAGGGGGCAAGGGGACACTGAAGCTTTCTTT. This encodes CATNRGQGDTEAFF.

The chain recombines TRBV7-3 with TRBJ2-1; 13 bases agree with TRBD2. The V gene end was trimmed by 5 bases and the J gene end by 6 bases; junction bases not matched to a gene: 4. Germline values: CDR1 SGHTA, CDR2 FQGTGA. This CDR3 spans 15 amino acids. CDR3 nucleotides: TGTGCCAGCAGCCTGGGACTAGCGGGGTTCAATGAGCAGTTCTTC. This codes for CASSLGLAGFNEQFF. Full variable domain (outside the CDR3, taken from reference TRBV7-3 and TRBJ2-1): GAGVSQTPSNKVTEKGKYVELRCDPISGHTALYWYRQSLGQGPEFLIYFQGTGAADDSGLPNDRFFAVRPEGSVSTLKIQRTERGDSAVYLCASSLGLAGFNEQFFGPGTRLTVL.

This clone was picked up a small number of times. The chain uses TRBV7-6 and TRBJ2-1, with TRBD2 matching over 11 bases. CDR1 SGHVS and CDR2 FNYEAQ come from the germline V gene. The CDR3 contains 16 residues. Germline trimming cut 5 bases from V and 4 bases from J; bases unmatched to any gene: 7. The CDR3 bases are TGTGCCAGCAGCGATAGCGGGAGGGCCAGGTACAATGAGCAGTTCTTC. It is translated as CASSDSGRARYNEQFF.